The 6 T cell receptor beta chains given below trace back to one sample, sequenced in a study of shared clonotypes between healthy human individuals. Profiled with immunoSEQ multiplex PCR; TCRdb holds only in-frame clones, not every one. This sample yields 2 million to 3 million clones, of which 90% to 95% are seen a single time; about 0.39% belongs to the top ten. Sequencing was done on a sample of naive CD4+ T cells from PBMCs. Subset of the sample: CD45RA+ positively selected. The receptors shown here come from a man aged 18 to 29 in good health. Some clones in this sample may be carry-over from other donors' samples.

The chain recombines TRBV27 with TRBJ2-6; D possibly uses TRBD1 or TRBD2 (5 bases each). The length of the CDR3 is 16 residues. Germline CDR1 MNHEY, CDR2 SMNVEV (reference sequence). V dropped 2 bases and J dropped 0 bases, with 8 bases sitting between them. CDR3 in amino acids: CASSLRGLSGANVLTF. CDR3 bases: TGTGCCAGCAGTTTACGGGGCCTCTCTGGGGCCAACGTCCTGACTTTC.

The chain joins TRBV10-3 to TRBJ2-1, with 9 bases lining up with TRBD1. Trimming cost V 4 bases and J 7 bases; bases outside gene matches: 11. From germline, CDR1 is ENHRY and CDR2 SYGVKD. The CDR3 totals 16 residues. CDR3 amino acids: CAISGTGTGLGNEQFF. In nucleotides, the CDR3 is TGTGCCATCAGTGGAACCGGGACAGGGTTGGGAAATGAGCAGTTCTTC.

The gene calls are TRBV9 and TRBJ2-1; D is uncertain. V dropped 5 bases and J dropped 9 bases, with 12 bases sitting between them. The CDR3 contains 12 residues. Germline assignment: CDR1 SGDLS and CDR2 YYNGEE. CDR3 sequence: CASSVERGEQFF. The DNA for the CDR3 is TGTGCCAGCAGTGTCGAACGCGGTGAGCAGTTCTTC.

About this clone: In the same sample, other DNA sequences code for this CDR3. The chain recombines TRBV5-1 with TRBJ2-3; 8 bases fit TRBD2. In germline, CDR1 is SGHRS, CDR2 YFSETQ. The CDR3 is made up of 15 amino acids. Trimming took 0 bases from V and 5 from J; bases not matched to a gene: 5. CDR3 sequence (DNA): TGCGCCAGCAGCTTGGCGGGAGGGCCCGGAGATACGCAGTATTTT. Encoded protein: CASSLAGGPGDTQYF.

The V and J genes are TRBV6-5 and TRBJ1-5; tentatively, D is TRBD1 (6 bases). Trimming removed 6 bases at V and 0 bases at J, with 9 bases between. The CDR3 extends over 14 amino acids. Per the germline V gene, CDR1 is MNHEY and CDR2 is SVGAGI. The CDR3 sequence: CASRNRDSNQPQHF. The CDR3 region has the DNA TGTGCCAGCAGAAACAGGGATAGCAATCAGCCCCAGCATTTT.

The chain employs TRBV27 and TRBJ2-2; D is perhaps TRBD1 (5 bases). V gave up 3 bases and J gave up 2 bases, with 16 bases separating them. This CDR3 is 17 amino acids long. The V gene's germline CDR1 is MNHEY and CDR2 SMNVEV (reference sequence). The CDR3 loop reads CASSLFHRFGNTGELFF. The CDR3 nucleotides read TGTGCCAGCAGTTTGTTCCACAGGTTTGGCAACACCGGGGAGCTGTTTTTT.